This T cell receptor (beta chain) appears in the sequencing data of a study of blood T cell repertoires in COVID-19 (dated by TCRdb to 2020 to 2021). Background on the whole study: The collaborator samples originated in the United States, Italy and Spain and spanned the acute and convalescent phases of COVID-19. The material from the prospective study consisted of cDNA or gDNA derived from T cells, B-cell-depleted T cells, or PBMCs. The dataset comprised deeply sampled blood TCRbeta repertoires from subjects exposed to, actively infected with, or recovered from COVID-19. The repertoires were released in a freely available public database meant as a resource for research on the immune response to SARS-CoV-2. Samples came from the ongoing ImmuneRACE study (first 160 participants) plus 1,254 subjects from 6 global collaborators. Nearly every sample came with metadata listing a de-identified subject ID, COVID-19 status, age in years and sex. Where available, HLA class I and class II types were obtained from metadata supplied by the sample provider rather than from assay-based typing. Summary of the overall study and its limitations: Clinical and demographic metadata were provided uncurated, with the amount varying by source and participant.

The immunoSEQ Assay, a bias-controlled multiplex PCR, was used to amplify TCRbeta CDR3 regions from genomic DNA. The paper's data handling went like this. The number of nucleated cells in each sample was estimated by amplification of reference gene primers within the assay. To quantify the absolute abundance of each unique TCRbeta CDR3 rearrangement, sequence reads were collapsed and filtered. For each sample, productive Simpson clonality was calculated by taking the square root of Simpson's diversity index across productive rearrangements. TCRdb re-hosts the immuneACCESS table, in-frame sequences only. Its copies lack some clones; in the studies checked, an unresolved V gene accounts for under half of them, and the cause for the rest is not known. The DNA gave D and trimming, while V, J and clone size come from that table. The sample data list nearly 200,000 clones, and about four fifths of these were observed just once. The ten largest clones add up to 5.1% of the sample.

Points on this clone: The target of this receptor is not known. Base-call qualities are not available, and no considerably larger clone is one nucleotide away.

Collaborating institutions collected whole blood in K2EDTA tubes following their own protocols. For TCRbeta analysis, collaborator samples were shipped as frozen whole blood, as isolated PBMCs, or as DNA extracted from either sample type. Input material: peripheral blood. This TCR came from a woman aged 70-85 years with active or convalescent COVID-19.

The CDR3 sequence is CASSFEEAFDQPQHF. The DNA sequence follows: TGTGCCAGTAGTTTCGAGGAGGCGTTTGATCAGCCCCAGCATTTT. The sequence links TRBV19 to TRBJ1-5; the D gene is not confidently resolved. The CDR3 holds 15 amino acids from the cysteine to the phenylalanine. The read is trimmed to its CDR3 DNA, 45 bases read in frame from base 1. CDR1 is given as LNHDA and CDR2 as SQIVND, both from the germline V gene (reference sequence). The germline ends are 16 bases apart after V is trimmed by 5 bases and J by 5 bases.